This T cell receptor beta chain originates from a study of OX40 agonist ivuxolimab in advanced cancers. Study in general: Of mixed ages from about 23 to 79 and averaging approximately 60 years, the group was approximately 80% male.

This clone was recorded once. Its matching antigen is unknown. General study findings and limits: CD4+ T cells averaged fewer expanded clones than CD8+ T cells.

Method: immunoSEQ multiplex PCR; TCRdb's copy keeps in-frame clones and lacks some. Of tens of thousands of clones in the sample, about 87% are singletons; the top ten hold roughly 7.1%. In germline, CDR1 is SGHAT, CDR2 FQNNGV. Trimming removed 5 bases at V and 5 bases at J, with 13 bases between. This CDR3 region has 13 residues. This sequence joins TRBV11-2 and TRBJ2-7; D is undetermined. The sample here was CD4+ or CD8+ T cells sorted from blood, taken in a trial of the OX40 agonist ivuxolimab. The clonotype originates from an adult with an advanced solid tumor such as melanoma, head and neck, liver or kidney cancer. The CDR3 nucleotides are TGTGCCAGCAGCCCGGGCGGTAACCACGAGCAGTACTTC. Translation gives CASSPGGNHEQYF.